The clone carrying this T cell receptor beta chain was seen at least ten times. Its antigen is unknown. With 2 bases clipped from V and 7 bases from J, the junction kept 12 bases outside the gene matches. Germline V CDR1 and CDR2: DFQATT, SNEGSKA (reference sequence). The CDR3 is 16 residues long. This entry comes from a study of breast tumors, draining lymph nodes, adjacent tissues. General study results and limits: Most tumor T cells seemingly derive from lymph node, then expand in tumor.

A single record per CDR3 protein comes from TCRdb applying MiXCR to the multiplex PCR reads. The sample lists 30,000 to 40,000 distinct CDR3 sequences, approximately 37% occurring once. Sequencing was carried out using breast tumor tissue. This receptor was identified in a female donor with breast cancer. Some clones in this sample may be carry-over from other donors' samples. This sequence joins TRBV20-1 and TRBJ2-1, with 9 bases identical to TRBD1. The CDR3 sequence is CSARTIRDREGNEQFF. CDR3 sequence (DNA): TGCAGTGCTAGAACTATCCGGGACAGGGAGGGGAATGAGCAGTTCTTC.